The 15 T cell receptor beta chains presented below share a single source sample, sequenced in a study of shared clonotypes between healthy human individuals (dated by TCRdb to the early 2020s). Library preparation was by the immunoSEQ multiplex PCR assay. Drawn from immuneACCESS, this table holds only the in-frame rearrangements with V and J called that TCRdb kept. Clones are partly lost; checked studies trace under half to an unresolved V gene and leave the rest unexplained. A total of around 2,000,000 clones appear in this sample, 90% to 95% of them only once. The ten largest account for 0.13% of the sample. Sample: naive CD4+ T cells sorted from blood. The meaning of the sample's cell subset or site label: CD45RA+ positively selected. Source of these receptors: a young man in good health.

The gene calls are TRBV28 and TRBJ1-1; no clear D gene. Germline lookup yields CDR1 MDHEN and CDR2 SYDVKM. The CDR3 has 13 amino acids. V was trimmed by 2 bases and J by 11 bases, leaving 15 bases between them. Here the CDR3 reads CASSLGYSPGAFF. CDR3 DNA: TGTGCCAGCAGTTTAGGGTACTCCCCCGGGGCTTTCTTT.

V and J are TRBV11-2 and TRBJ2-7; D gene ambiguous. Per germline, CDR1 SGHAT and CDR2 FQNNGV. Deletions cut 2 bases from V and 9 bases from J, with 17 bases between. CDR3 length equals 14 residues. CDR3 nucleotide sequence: TGTGCCAGCAGCTTATCACCCAACGGGTTCGTGCAGTACTTC. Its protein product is CASSLSPNGFVQYF.

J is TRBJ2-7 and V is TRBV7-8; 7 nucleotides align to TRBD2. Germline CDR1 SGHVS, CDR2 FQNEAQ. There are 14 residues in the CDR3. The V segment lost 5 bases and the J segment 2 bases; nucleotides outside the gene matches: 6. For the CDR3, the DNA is TGTGCCAGCAGCCTAGGGAGGGGAACCTACGAGCAGTACTTC. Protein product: CASSLGRGTYEQYF.

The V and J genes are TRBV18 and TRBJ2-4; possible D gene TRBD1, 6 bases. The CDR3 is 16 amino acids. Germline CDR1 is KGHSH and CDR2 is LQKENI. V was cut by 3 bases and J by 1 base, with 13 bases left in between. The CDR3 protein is CASSPYDRSAKNIQYF. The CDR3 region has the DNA TGTGCCAGCTCACCCTACGACAGGTCGGCCAAAAACATTCAGTACTTC.

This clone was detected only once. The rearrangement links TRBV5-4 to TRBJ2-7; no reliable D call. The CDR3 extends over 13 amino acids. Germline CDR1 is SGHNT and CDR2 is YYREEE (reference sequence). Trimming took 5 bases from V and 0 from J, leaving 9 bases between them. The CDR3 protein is CASRIKNSYEQYF. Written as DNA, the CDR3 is TGTGCCAGCAGGATAAAAAACTCCTACGAGCAGTACTTC.

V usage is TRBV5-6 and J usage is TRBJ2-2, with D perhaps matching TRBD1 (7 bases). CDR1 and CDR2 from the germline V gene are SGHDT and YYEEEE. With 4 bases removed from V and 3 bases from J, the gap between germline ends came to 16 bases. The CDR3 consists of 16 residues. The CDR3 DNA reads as TGTGCCAGCAGCCGGGCGGGACAGAGCTACACCGGGGAGCTGTTTTTT. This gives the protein CASSRAGQSYTGELFF.

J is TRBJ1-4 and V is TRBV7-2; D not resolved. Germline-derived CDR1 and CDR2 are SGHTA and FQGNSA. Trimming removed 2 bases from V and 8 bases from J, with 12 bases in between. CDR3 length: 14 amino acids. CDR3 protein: CASSLTGVNEKLFF. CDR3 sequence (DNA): TGTGCCAGCAGCTTAACTGGGGTAAACGAAAAACTGTTTTTT.

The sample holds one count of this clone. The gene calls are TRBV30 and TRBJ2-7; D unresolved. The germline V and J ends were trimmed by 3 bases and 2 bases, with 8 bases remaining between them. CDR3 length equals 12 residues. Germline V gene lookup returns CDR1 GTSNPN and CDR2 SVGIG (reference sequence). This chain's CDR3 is CAWSDVAYEQYF. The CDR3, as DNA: TGTGCCTGGAGCGACGTGGCCTACGAGCAGTACTTC.

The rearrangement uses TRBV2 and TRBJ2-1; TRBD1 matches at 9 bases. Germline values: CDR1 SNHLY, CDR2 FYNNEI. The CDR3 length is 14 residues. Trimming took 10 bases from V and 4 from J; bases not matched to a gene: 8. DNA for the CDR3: TGTGCCACCCCCATTGACAGGGGGTACAATGAGCAGTTCTTC. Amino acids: CATPIDRGYNEQFF.

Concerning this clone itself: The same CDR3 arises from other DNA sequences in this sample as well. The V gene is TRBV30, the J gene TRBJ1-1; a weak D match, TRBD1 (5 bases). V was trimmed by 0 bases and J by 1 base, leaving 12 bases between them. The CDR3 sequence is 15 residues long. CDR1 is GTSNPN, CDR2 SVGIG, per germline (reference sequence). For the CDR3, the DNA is TGTGCCTGGAGTGTAAGGGGAACAGGGAACACTGAAGCTTTCTTT. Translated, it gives CAWSVRGTGNTEAFF.

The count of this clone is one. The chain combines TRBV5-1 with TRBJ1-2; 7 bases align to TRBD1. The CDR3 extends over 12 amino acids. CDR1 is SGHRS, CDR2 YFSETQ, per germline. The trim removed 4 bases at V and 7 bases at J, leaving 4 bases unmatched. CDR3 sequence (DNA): TGCGCCAGCAGCCCGGGGACAGCTGGCTACACCTTC. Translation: CASSPGTAGYTF.

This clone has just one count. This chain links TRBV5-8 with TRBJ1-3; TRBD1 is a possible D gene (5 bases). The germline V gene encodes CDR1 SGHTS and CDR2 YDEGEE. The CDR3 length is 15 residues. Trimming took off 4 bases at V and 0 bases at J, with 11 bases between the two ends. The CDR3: CASSRDSDSGNTIYF. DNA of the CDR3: TGTGCCAGCAGCCGGGACTCCGACTCTGGAAACACCATATATTTT.

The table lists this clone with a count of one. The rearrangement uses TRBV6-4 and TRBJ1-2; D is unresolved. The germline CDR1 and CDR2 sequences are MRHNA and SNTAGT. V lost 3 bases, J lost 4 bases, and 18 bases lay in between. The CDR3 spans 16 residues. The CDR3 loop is CASSEGSLGNLYGYTF. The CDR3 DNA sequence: TGTGCCAGCAGTGAAGGCTCCCTGGGTAACCTCTATGGCTACACCTTC.

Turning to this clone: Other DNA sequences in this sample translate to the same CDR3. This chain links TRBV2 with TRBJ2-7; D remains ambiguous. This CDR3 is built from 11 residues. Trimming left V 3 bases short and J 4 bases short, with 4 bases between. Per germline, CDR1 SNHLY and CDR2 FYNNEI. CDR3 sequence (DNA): TGTGCCAGCAGTGAGAAATACGAGCAGTACTTC. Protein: CASSEKYEQYF.

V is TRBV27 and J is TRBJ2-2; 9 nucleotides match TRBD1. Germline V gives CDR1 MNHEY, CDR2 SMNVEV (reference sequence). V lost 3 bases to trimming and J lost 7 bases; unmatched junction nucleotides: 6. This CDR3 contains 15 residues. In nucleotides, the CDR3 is TGTGCCAGCAGTTTCGGGGACAGGGAGCACGGGGAGCTGTTTTTT. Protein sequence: CASSFGDREHGELFF.